One and the same sample provided the 10 T cell receptor beta chains below, sequenced in a study of cytomegalovirus exposure and HLA in healthy donors. The PCR employed 60 Vbeta primers together with 13 Jbeta primers. The table came from immunoSEQ multiplex PCR; TCRdb's copy has only in-frame clones and leaves some out. The data show about 86,000 clones, approximately 70% seen once. Source material: PBMCs. Every receptor here comes from a man between 60 and 75 years old in good health and CMV-seronegative.

This rearrangement joins TRBV5-6 to TRBJ1-5; TRBD1 is a possible D gene (5 bases). Germline V gene data show CDR1 as SGHDT and CDR2 as YYEEEE. The CDR3 is 17 residues long. Trimming shortened V by 1 base and J by 2 bases, and 16 bases separated the two germline ends. In DNA, the CDR3 is TGTGCCAGCAGCTTGATGGTAGCGGGAGGGGGCAATCAGCCCCAGCATTTT. Residues: CASSLMVAGGGNQPQHF.

This clone was seen a single time. The chain couples TRBV7-2 to TRBJ2-3, with unresolved D. The CDR3 runs 15 residues. Germline V gives CDR1 SGHTA, CDR2 FQGNSA. With 2 bases removed from V and 2 bases from J, the gap between germline ends came to 11 bases. The CDR3 sequence is CASSLYRVNTDTQYF. CDR3 coding DNA: TGTGCCAGCAGCTTATACCGGGTTAACACAGATACGCAGTATTTT.

The rearrangement joins TRBV5-1 to TRBJ2-5, with 8 bases fitting TRBD2. The germline V gene has CDR1 SGHRS and CDR2 YFSETQ. The CDR3 consists of 17 residues. Losses at the gene ends were 1 base for V and 0 bases for J; bases not matched to a gene: 8. The CDR3 DNA sequence: TGCGCCAGCAGCTTGTCGAGGACTAGCCGGGACCAAGAGACCCAGTACTTC. Residues: CASSLSRTSRDQETQYF.

The chain links TRBV2 to TRBJ1-2; the D gene is possibly TRBD1 (5 bases). CDR3 size: 14 residues. Trimming stripped 2 bases from V and 4 bases from J, with 11 bases between. The germline V gene has CDR1 SNHLY and CDR2 FYNNEI. Here the CDR3 reads CASSESPGPYGYTF. The CDR3 DNA reads TGTGCCAGCAGTGAATCGCCAGGGCCCTATGGCTACACCTTC.

Only a few counts were recorded for this clone. The chain uses TRBV7-8 and TRBJ2-3; possible D gene TRBD2, 7 bases. V shed 5 bases and J shed 2 bases, with 20 bases lying between them. This CDR3 contains 17 residues. Germline V gene lookup returns CDR1 SGHVS and CDR2 FQNEAQ. CDR3 residues: CASSLIRAAGATDTQYF. CDR3 coding DNA: TGTGCCAGCAGCCTTATTAGGGCCGCGGGGGCCACAGATACGCAGTATTTT.

The gene calls are TRBV7-9 and TRBJ2-7, with TRBD1 as a possible D gene (5 bases). V was pared by 3 bases and J by 3 bases, with 12 bases between. Germline V CDR1 and CDR2: SEHNR, FQNEAQ (reference sequence). The CDR3 totals 14 residues. The CDR3, as DNA: TGTGCCAGCAGCTTCGACAGCCTAAACTACGAGCAGTACTTC. It is translated as CASSFDSLNYEQYF.

V is TRBV18 and J is TRBJ2-3; 7 bases align to TRBD1. The CDR3 totals 15 residues. Germline values: CDR1 KGHSH, CDR2 LQKENI. Trimming at V came to 3 bases and at J to 0 bases, leaving 3 bases not matched to a gene. The CDR3, as DNA: TGTGCCAGCTCACCTCGACAGGGAAGCACAGATACGCAGTATTTT. Translation: CASSPRQGSTDTQYF. Using reference TRBV18 and TRBJ2-3 for the parts outside the CDR3, the full variable domain is NAGVMQNPRHLVRRRGQEARLRCSPMKGHSHVYWYRQLPEEGLKFMVYLQKENIIDESGMPKERFSAEFPKEGPSILRIQQVVRGDSAAYFCASSPRQGSTDTQYFGPGTRLTVL.

The chain's CDR3 is CASSPRPSRGETQYF. The CDR3 coding sequence is TGTGCCAGCAGCCCTCGGCCCTCTAGGGGGGAGACCCAGTACTTC. V is TRBV13 and J is TRBJ2-5; maybe TRBD1 (6 bases). CDR1 is PRHDT, CDR2 FYEKMQ, per germline (reference sequence). V lost 5 bases to trimming and J lost 5 bases, with 18 bases between them. The CDR3 spans 15 residues.

The chain is built from TRBV25-1 and TRBJ2-5, with D uncertain. V lost 0 bases and J lost 2, with 10 bases in between. Germline-derived CDR1 and CDR2 are MGHDK and SYGVNS. The CDR3 totals 15 residues. The CDR3 DNA sequence: TGTGCCAGCAGTGAATATGGCCAACCGCAAGAGACCCAGTACTTC. This translates into CASSEYGQPQETQYF.

A few counts support this clone. V usage is TRBV6-5 and J usage is TRBJ2-6; no firm D call. Germline lookup yields CDR1 MNHEY and CDR2 SVGAGI. The CDR3 consists of 13 residues. V dropped 4 bases and J dropped 3 bases, with 4 bases sitting between them. This CDR3 reads CASSLYGANVLTF. For the CDR3, the DNA is TGTGCCAGCAGTTTGTATGGGGCCAACGTCCTGACTTTC.